Shown below are 15 T cell receptor beta chains from a single sample sequenced in a study of chemoradiotherapy in HPV16-positive cancers. The assay was immunoSEQ multiplex PCR, and TCRdb's table has in-frame clones only and misses some. Of about 35,000 clones listed, about 90% are singletons. The material sequenced was blood, taken from a patient who underwent chemoradiotherapy. The receptors originated from a human donor with HPV-associated anogenital cancer.

This sequence joins TRBV11-2 and TRBJ1-6, with 8 bases that match TRBD1. Germline trimming cut 5 bases from V and 10 bases from J; bases unmatched to any gene: 4. Germline V gene lookup returns CDR1 SGHAT and CDR2 FQNNGV. This CDR3 has 13 amino acids. The chain's CDR3 is CASSAGQGSPLHF. CDR3 DNA: TGTGCCAGCAGCGCCGGACAGGGCTCACCCCTCCACTTT. Based on the CDR3 plus reference TRBV11-2 and TRBJ1-6, the full variable domain is EAGVAQSPRYKIIEKRQSVAFWCNPISGHATLYWYQQILGQGPKLLIQFQNNGVVDDSQLPKDRFSAERLKGVDSTLKIQPAKLEDSAVYLCASSAGQGSPLHFGNGTRLTVT.

The CDR3 loop is CATSRGLTLETQYF. CDR3 sequence (DNA): TGTGCCACCAGCAGAGGCCTAACCCTGGAGACCCAGTACTTC. This chain connects TRBV15 to TRBJ2-5, with D uncertain. The germline CDR1 and CDR2 sequences are LNHNV and YYDKDF (reference sequence). With 1 base removed from V and 5 bases from J, the gap between germline ends came to 11 bases. There are 14 residues in the CDR3.

The chain carries TRBV2 and TRBJ1-3; tentative D call: TRBD1 (5 bases). This CDR3 region has 15 residues. CDR1 is SNHLY, CDR2 FYNNEI, per germline. Trimming shortened V by 1 base and J by 7 bases, and 14 bases separated the two germline ends. The CDR3, as DNA: TGTGCCAGCAGTGAAGGCACAACGTGGGGGAACACCATATATTTT. It yields the protein CASSEGTTWGNTIYF.

V gene TRBV11-3 combines with J gene TRBJ1-2; 8 bases match TRBD1. This CDR3 contains 14 residues. Germline assignment: CDR1 SGHNT and CDR2 YENEEA. V lost 1 base, J lost 8 bases, and 6 bases stayed unmatched. In DNA form, the CDR3 reads TGTGCCAGCAGCTTAGGGGACAGGTCTACCGGCTACACCTTC. It yields the protein CASSLGDRSTGYTF.

The chain is built from TRBV7-9 and TRBJ1-6; no clear D. The CDR3 is 17 residues long. V lost 2 bases, J lost 7 bases, and 18 bases lay in between. CDR1 is SEHNR and CDR2 is FQNEAQ in the germline V gene (reference sequence). CDR3 coding DNA: TGTGCCAGCAGCTTATCGGGCAGGTCATCTGCAAATTCACCCCTCCACTTT. It encodes CASSLSGRSSANSPLHF.

This rearrangement joins TRBV2 to TRBJ2-7; D perhaps matches TRBD2 (6 bases). The CDR3 is made up of 12 amino acids. Germline lookup yields CDR1 SNHLY and CDR2 FYNNEI. V lost 6 bases, J lost 4 bases, and 10 bases lay in between. The CDR3 coding sequence is TGTGCCAGCAGACTAGCTGGGTACGAGCAGTACTTC. This encodes CASRLAGYEQYF.

The chain couples TRBV28 to TRBJ1-2; 10 bases align to TRBD1. V shed 3 bases, J shed 10 bases, and the junction held 2 bases outside the gene matches. From germline, CDR1 is MDHEN and CDR2 SYDVKM. CDR3 length: 12 amino acids. This CDR3 reads CASSLGTGVYTF. CDR3 in DNA: TGTGCCAGCAGTTTGGGGACAGGGGTCTACACCTTC.

The chain has TRBV7-2 and TRBJ2-2, with 11 bases identical to TRBD2. CDR3 size: 16 residues. Germline V CDR1 and CDR2: SGHTA, FQGNSA. V lost 6 bases and J lost 5; bases outside the gene matches: 8. The CDR3: CASSASLAGGTGELFF. The CDR3 nucleotides read TGTGCCAGCAGTGCCTCGCTAGCGGGGGGAACCGGGGAGCTGTTTTTT.

The chain joins TRBV18 to TRBJ1-3, with no clear D. This CDR3 is built from 12 residues. Looked up from germline, CDR1 is KGHSH and CDR2 is LQKENI. V was pared by 3 bases and J by 7 bases, with 7 bases between. The CDR3: CASSPEGNTIYF. In DNA form, the CDR3 reads TGTGCCAGCTCACCCGAAGGGAACACCATATATTTT.

This clone was recorded only once. This chain joins TRBV2 and TRBJ1-6, with 7 bases identical to TRBD1. Per germline, CDR1 SNHLY and CDR2 FYNNEI. The CDR3 contains 14 residues. J was trimmed by 4 bases and V by 8 bases; bases with no gene match: 5. This CDR3 reads CASLPTGYNSPLHF. The CDR3 nucleotides read TGTGCCAGCTTGCCGACAGGGTATAATTCACCCCTCCACTTT.

The genes are TRBV11-2 and TRBJ2-7, with unresolved D. Germline assignment: CDR1 SGHAT and CDR2 FQNNGV. Trimming removed 0 bases at V and 4 bases at J, with 7 bases between. CDR3 size: 13 residues. The CDR3 loop reads CASSLEDPYEQYF. The CDR3 region has the DNA TGTGCCAGCAGCTTAGAAGACCCTTACGAGCAGTACTTC.

The gene calls are TRBV30 and TRBJ2-7; no reliable D call. The V end was cut by 4 bases, the J end by 5 bases, with 6 bases between. This CDR3 has 10 residues. Germline V CDR1 and CDR2: GTSNPN, SVGIG (reference sequence). The CDR3 loop reads CAWMGNEQYF. The CDR3 DNA sequence: TGTGCCTGGATGGGCAACGAGCAGTACTTC.

V and J are TRBV27 and TRBJ1-1; the D gene is possibly TRBD1 (6 bases). The V gene lost 6 bases and the J gene lost 0 bases, with 17 bases spanning the gap. The CDR3 length is 16 residues. Germline CDR1 is MNHEY and CDR2 is SMNVEV (reference sequence). The CDR3 spells CASSLGVGGLNTEAFF. CDR3 nucleotides: TGTGCCAGCAGCCTAGGGGTTGGGGGCTTGAACACTGAAGCTTTCTTT.

This chain connects TRBV11-2 to TRBJ1-2, with TRBD1 as a possible D gene (5 bases). The CDR3 consists of 16 residues. Trimming removed 5 bases from V and 5 bases from J, with 21 bases in between. Germline V CDR1 and CDR2: SGHAT, FQNNGV. The DNA of the CDR3 is TGTGCCAGCAGCACCCAAGGCACGACAGCAACATATGGCTACACCTTC. Translating it yields CASSTQGTTATYGYTF.

The chain couples TRBV2 to TRBJ1-5; D gene ambiguous. Germline V gene lookup returns CDR1 SNHLY and CDR2 FYNNEI. The CDR3 contains 13 residues. V lost 8 bases and J lost 7, with 15 bases in between. CDR3 nucleotide sequence: TGTGCCAGCGGCGGTCCCCAAAGACAGCCCCAGCATTTT. This encodes CASGGPQRQPQHF.